Described below is a single T cell receptor (beta chain) sequence and its context. The V segment lost 1 base and the J segment 4 bases; nucleotides outside the gene matches: 5. CDR3 length: 15 amino acids. Germline V gives CDR1 MGHRA, CDR2 YSYEKL. This sample stems from a study of control samples from healthy donors and cancer patients. TCRdb keeps only in-frame clones here, not all; method: immunoSEQ multiplex PCR. The repertoire holds fewer than 300,000 clones, with roughly four fifths as singletons. Sequencing was carried out using PBMCs. The chain joins TRBV4-1 to TRBJ2-3, with 7 positions matching TRBD2. The TCR comes from a woman aged 60 to 75 with lung cancer. CDR3 nucleotides: TGCGCCAGCAGCCAAGGGGGAGGGGTAGCAGATACGCAGTATTTT. It translates to CASSQGGGVADTQYF.